Listed here are 17 T cell receptor beta chains from one sample, sequenced in a study of shared clonotypes between healthy human individuals. The data were produced by immunoSEQ multiplex PCR, yet TCRdb's version contains in-frame clones alone and is incomplete. The data contain about 470,000 clones, roughly 83% of them singletons. Sequenced: PBMCs. The origin of the receptors is a woman aged 35 to 49 in good health. Some clones in this sample may be carry-over from other donors' samples.

The CDR3 loop is CASSIFSGNYNEQFF. In DNA, the CDR3 is TGTGCCAGTAGTATTTTTAGCGGGAACTACAATGAGCAGTTCTTC. V and J are TRBV19 and TRBJ2-1, with 8 bases identical to TRBD2. CDR1 and CDR2 from the germline V gene are LNHDA and SQIVND (reference sequence). The CDR3 spans 15 residues. V was pared by 3 bases and J by 3 bases, with 4 bases of the junction left unmatched.

The chain couples TRBV29-1 to TRBJ1-1, with TRBD1 matching over 9 bases. Trimming at V came to 7 bases and at J to 7 bases, leaving 13 bases not matched to a gene. This CDR3 region has 14 residues. The germline CDR1 and CDR2 sequences are SQVTM and ANQGSEA. In nucleotides, the CDR3 is TGCAGCGCCTTTCCCGGGACAGGGTATGATGAAGCTTTCTTT. This encodes CSAFPGTGYDEAFF. Full variable domain (rest looked up from reference TRBV29-1 and TRBJ1-1): SAVISQKPSRDICQRGTSLTIQCQVDSQVTMMFWYRQQPGQSLTLIATANQGSEATYESGFVIDKFPISRPNLTFSTLTVSNMSPEDSSIYLCSAFPGTGYDEAFFGQGTRLTVV.

This chain links TRBV4-2 with TRBJ1-4, with 9 positions matching TRBD1. The CDR3 loop spans 17 amino acids. The J segment lost 8 bases and the V segment lost 0 bases, leaving 10 bases of the junction unmatched. Germline V CDR1 and CDR2: LGHNA, YNFKEQ. The CDR3 loop reads CASSQEVRTGEREKLFF. In nucleotides, the CDR3 is TGTGCCAGCAGCCAAGAAGTCAGGACAGGGGAACGAGAAAAACTGTTTTTT.

The gene calls are TRBV18 and TRBJ1-4; the D is unclear. The germline V gene encodes CDR1 KGHSH and CDR2 LQKENI. V lost 0 bases and J 5 bases, leaving 10 bases between the germline ends. The CDR3 contains 15 residues. The CDR3 sequence: CASSPPVSRNEKLFF. In nucleotides, the CDR3 is TGTGCCAGCTCACCACCGGTGAGCCGAAATGAAAAACTGTTTTTT.

J is TRBJ2-1 and V is TRBV6-1, with 9 nucleotides matching TRBD2. The CDR3 totals 15 residues. Per the germline V gene, CDR1 is MNHNS and CDR2 is SASEGT. V was clipped by 2 bases and J by 8 bases; unmatched bases: 7. The CDR3 bases are TGTGCCAGCAGTGAAATGGTAGCGGGAGACTATGAGCAGTTCTTC. It translates to CASSEMVAGDYEQFF.

This sequence joins TRBV14 and TRBJ2-5; no firm D call. Trimming took 3 bases from V and 5 from J, leaving 13 bases between them. The CDR3 extends over 14 amino acids. Germline-derived CDR1 and CDR2 are SGHDN and FVKESK. CDR3 region: CASSQRWEKETQYF. DNA for the CDR3: TGTGCCAGCAGCCAGAGGTGGGAAAAGGAGACCCAGTACTTC.

The chain recombines TRBV27 with TRBJ2-2; D remains ambiguous. Trimming pared 6 bases from V and 4 bases from J, leaving 15 bases between. This CDR3 is built from 15 residues. Germline V gives CDR1 MNHEY, CDR2 SMNVEV (reference sequence). The DNA for the CDR3 is TGTGCCAGCAGATACATTGGCGGAGTCACCGGGGAGCTGTTTTTT. It yields the protein CASRYIGGVTGELFF.

The CDR3 nucleotides are TGTGCCAGCAGCCCGGGGGGACGGAGGGCAACTAATGAAAAACTGTTTTTT. This codes for CASSPGGRRATNEKLFF. The rearrangement joins TRBV7-9 to TRBJ1-4; D might be TRBD1 (5 bases). CDR3 size: 17 residues. Trimming removed 5 bases from V and 0 bases from J, with 16 bases in between. Germline V gives CDR1 SEHNR, CDR2 FQNEAQ (reference sequence).

The CDR3 region has the DNA TGTGCCAGCAGCTTAGGGTTTGGGACAAACTACGAGCAGTACTTC. Residues: CASSLGFGTNYEQYF. This sequence joins TRBV7-9 and TRBJ2-7, with TRBD1 as a possible D gene (6 bases). The germline V and J ends were trimmed by 1 base and 3 bases, with 13 bases remaining between them. The CDR3 is made up of 15 amino acids. CDR1 is SEHNR, CDR2 FQNEAQ, per germline (reference sequence). Variable domain in full (rest from reference TRBV7-9 and TRBJ2-7): DTGVSQNPRHKITKRGQNVTFRCDPISEHNRLYWYRQTLGQGPEFLTYFQNEAQLEKSRLLSDRFSAERPKGSFSTLEIQRTEQGDSAMYLCASSLGFGTNYEQYFGPGTRLTVT.

The chain uses TRBV7-2 and TRBJ2-2; no firm D call. This CDR3 has 14 residues. With 7 bases removed from V and 6 bases from J, the gap between germline ends came to 15 bases. Germline CDR1 SGHTA, CDR2 FQGNSA. The CDR3 reads CASTLIPPPGELFF. The CDR3 DNA reads as TGTGCCAGCACCCTAATACCTCCTCCCGGGGAGCTGTTTTTT. Full variable domain (outside the CDR3, taken from reference TRBV7-2 and TRBJ2-2): GAGVSQSPSNKVTEKGKDVELRCDPISGHTALYWYRQSLGQGLEFLIYFQGNSAPDKSGLPSDRFSAERTGGSVSTLTIQRTQQEDSAVYLCASTLIPPPGELFFGEGSRLTVL.

This sequence joins TRBV27 and TRBJ2-7; 11 bases are shared with TRBD1. Germline trimming cut 6 bases from V and 6 bases from J; bases unmatched to any gene: 10. The CDR3 has 15 amino acids. CDR1 MNHEY and CDR2 SMNVEV come from the germline V gene (reference sequence). The CDR3 loop is CASRAVGTGGVEQYF. The CDR3 coding sequence is TGTGCCAGCAGGGCGGTGGGGACAGGGGGTGTCGAGCAGTACTTC.

This chain links TRBV5-1 with TRBJ2-7; D is undetermined. V was cut by 3 bases and J by 5 bases, with 21 bases left in between. The CDR3 sequence is 16 residues long. Germline CDR1 SGHRS, CDR2 YFSETQ. The CDR3 is CASSYEGNIPWDEQYF. DNA for the CDR3: TGCGCCAGCAGCTATGAAGGGAACATCCCTTGGGACGAGCAGTACTTC.

V is TRBV9 and J is TRBJ2-2, with TRBD2 identical over 7 bases. V shed 4 bases, J shed 0 bases, and the junction held 3 bases outside the gene matches. The CDR3 is 15 amino acids. In germline, CDR1 is SGDLS, CDR2 YYNGEE. This chain's CDR3 is CASSISGPNTGELFF. In DNA, the CDR3 is TGTGCCAGCAGCATTAGCGGGCCGAACACCGGGGAGCTGTTTTTT. Filled out from reference TRBV9 and TRBJ2-2, the complete variable domain reads DSGVTQTPKHLITATGQRVTLRCSPRSGDLSVYWYQQSLDQGLQFLIQYYNGEERAKGNILERFSAQQFPDLHSELNLSSLELGDSALYFCASSISGPNTGELFFGEGSRLTVL.

This chain links TRBV28 with TRBJ1-1; TRBD1 might be the D (6 bases). This CDR3 is 17 amino acids long. V dropped 1 base and J dropped 3 bases, with 18 bases sitting between them. Per the germline V gene, CDR1 is MDHEN and CDR2 is SYDVKM. This chain's CDR3 is CASSLYGGAPRDTEAFF. CDR3 in DNA: TGTGCCAGCAGTTTATATGGGGGGGCTCCAAGGGACACTGAAGCTTTCTTT.

This chain connects TRBV7-1 to TRBJ2-1, with D tentatively TRBD2 (6 bases). TRBV7-1 is placed among ORFs of uncertain function. The V end lost 4 bases, the J end lost 10 bases, and 11 bases lay between the germline ends. The length of the CDR3 is 12 residues. CDR3 nucleotides: TGTGCCAGCAGCTTAAGAGGAGGGGAGCAGTTCTTC. Amino acid sequence: CASSLRGGEQFF.

The chain recombines TRBV4-2 with TRBJ1-5, with a tentative D call TRBD1 (5 bases). CDR3 length: 15 residues. Germline assignment: CDR1 LGHNA and CDR2 YNFKEQ. The V gene lost 5 bases and the J gene lost 1 base, with 12 bases spanning the gap. The CDR3 region is CASSLGTWSNQPQHF. The CDR3 bases are TGTGCCAGCAGCTTGGGGACCTGGAGCAATCAGCCCCAGCATTTT.

This clone was counted between two and nine times. The identical CDR3 is also encoded by other nucleotide sequences in the sample. The J gene is TRBJ1-2, the V gene TRBV5-6; weak D call: TRBD1 (5 bases). Between the trimmed V and J ends, which lost 0 bases and 4 bases, there was a span of 7 bases. Germline CDR1 SGHDT, CDR2 YYEEEE. CDR3 length: 13 amino acids. CDR3 DNA sequence: TGTGCCAGCAGCTTGGACAGGTTCTATGGCTACACCTTC. The encoded protein is CASSLDRFYGYTF.